These 9 T cell receptor beta chains came from one sample sequenced in a study of cytomegalovirus exposure and HLA in healthy donors. A multiplex PCR was run with 60 Vbeta primers and 13 Jbeta primers. Using immunoSEQ multiplex PCR, the repertoire was profiled, and TCRdb retains in-frame clones only, with some absent. The profile shows about 160,000 clones, about 80% of them singletons. What was sequenced was PBMCs. These receptors all stem from a man younger than 45 in good health and CMV-seronegative.

The chain combines TRBV10-3 with TRBJ2-1; 9 positions agree with TRBD1. This CDR3 has 16 residues. V shed 1 base, J shed 5 bases, and the junction held 6 bases outside the gene matches. The germline gives CDR1 ENHRY, CDR2 SYGVKD. CDR3 sequence: CAISELTDRGNNEQFF. The CDR3 DNA is TGTGCCATCAGTGAGTTAACGGACAGGGGTAACAATGAGCAGTTCTTC.

The table lists this clone with a count of one. The chain employs TRBV6-5 and TRBJ1-2; TRBD1 matches at 7 bases. V shed 4 bases, J shed 2 bases, and the junction held 1 base outside the gene matches. This CDR3 contains 13 residues. Germline assignment: CDR1 MNHEY and CDR2 SVGAGI. This chain's CDR3 is CASSSQGNYGYTF. The DNA for the CDR3 is TGTGCCAGCAGTTCACAGGGGAACTATGGCTACACCTTC.

This chain uses TRBV25-1 with TRBJ2-7, with 7 bases lining up with TRBD1. The CDR3 is 17 residues long. CDR1 MGHDK and CDR2 SYGVNS come from the germline V gene. Unmatched junction bases numbered 15, after V lost 3 bases and J lost 4 bases. CDR3 protein: CASSDNAGGRKNYEQYF. The CDR3 DNA reads as TGTGCCAGCAGTGATAACGCAGGGGGAAGGAAAAATTACGAGCAGTACTTC.

The rearrangement joins TRBV2 to TRBJ1-1, with TRBD1 matching over 11 bases. V was clipped by 4 bases and J by 6 bases; unmatched bases: 10. The germline V gene encodes CDR1 SNHLY and CDR2 FYNNEI. CDR3 length: 16 residues. This chain's CDR3 is CASSGRWDRGSPEAFF. The CDR3, as DNA: TGTGCCAGCAGTGGCAGGTGGGACAGGGGGTCCCCTGAAGCTTTCTTT.

Only a few counts were recorded for this clone. V is TRBV7-3 and J is TRBJ2-5; possibly TRBD2 for D (6 bases). The V gene lost 5 bases and the J gene lost 2 bases, with 15 bases spanning the gap. Germline V CDR1 and CDR2: SGHTA, FQGTGA. CDR3 length equals 15 residues. Written as DNA, the CDR3 is TGTGCCAGCAGCCCCCTGGGACTTTTTCAAGAGACCCAGTACTTC. It is translated as CASSPLGLFQETQYF. The complete variable domain, with remaining parts taken from reference TRBV7-3 and TRBJ2-5, reads GAGVSQTPSNKVTEKGKYVELRCDPISGHTALYWYRQSLGQGPEFLIYFQGTGAADDSGLPNDRFFAVRPEGSVSTLKIQRTERGDSAVYLCASSPLGLFQETQYFGPGTRLLVL.

This chain connects TRBV7-2 to TRBJ2-3; 7 nucleotides line up with TRBD2. In germline, CDR1 is SGHTA, CDR2 FQGNSA. CDR3 length: 16 residues. Trimming removed 1 base from V and 6 bases from J; junction bases left unmatched: 10. The chain's CDR3 is CASSLGASGGMDTQYF. CDR3 sequence (DNA): TGTGCCAGCAGCTTAGGGGCTAGCGGTGGAATGGATACGCAGTATTTT.

The chain employs TRBV6-4 and TRBJ2-3, with TRBD2 identical over 8 bases. The CDR3 spans 15 residues. Unmatched junction bases numbered 6, after V lost 2 bases and J lost 5 bases. The germline gives CDR1 MRHNA, CDR2 SNTAGT. The CDR3: CASSDPGLGIDTQYF. CDR3 DNA sequence: TGTGCCAGCAGTGACCCGGGACTAGGGATAGATACGCAGTATTTT.

This rearrangement joins TRBV9 to TRBJ2-3, with 7 bases that match TRBD1. The germline V gene has CDR1 SGDLS and CDR2 YYNGEE. This CDR3 comprises 17 residues. With 0 bases clipped from V and 1 base from J, the junction kept 8 bases outside the gene matches. The CDR3 DNA sequence: TGTGCCAGCAGCGTAGAAGGGACAGCTATCGGCACAGATACGCAGTATTTT. Amino acid sequence: CASSVEGTAIGTDTQYF.

This clone came up once. This rearrangement joins TRBV10-3 to TRBJ2-7, with D uncertain. The CDR3 is 14 amino acids. V was pared by 3 bases and J by 0 bases, with 9 bases between. Germline V gene lookup returns CDR1 ENHRY and CDR2 SYGVKD. CDR3 sequence: CAISEPVLSYEQYF. CDR3 in DNA: TGTGCCATCAGTGAACCAGTGCTCTCCTACGAGCAGTACTTC.